A selection of T cell receptor beta chains follows, all from one sample in a study of blood T cells in healthy people across ages. TCRdb recomputed calls from the 5' RACE reads with MiXCR, one row per CDR3 protein. The profile shows some 1 million distinct CDR3 sequences, 45% of them singletons. Source material: blood. The receptors shown here come from a woman in her fifties or sixties in good health. Each CDR3 is given with its conserved first and last residue. The order of the fields is V gene, clone size, J gene, D gene, CDR3 DNA, CDR3 protein. D genes are given only for firm matches. Only part of the rows carry a size: once, few, many, or a class if the clone is expanded.

>TRBV11-3|few|TRBJ2-1|.
TGTGCCAGCAGCATAGAGGGGGAGGGCCGCTATGAGCAGTTCTTC
CASSIEGEGRYEQFF
>TRBV29-1|.|TRBJ1-2|TRBD1
TGCAGCGTTGGAAAGGGACAGGGGGCCTTATATGGCTACACCTTC
CSVGKGQGALYGYTF
>TRBV5-1|.|TRBJ2-7|TRBD1
TGCGCCAGCAGCTTGGGACAGGGGGAACTCCACGAGCAGTACTTC
CASSLGQGELHEQYF
>TRBV9|.|TRBJ1-6|.
TGTGCCAGCAGCGTAGGGGCGGAGTATTCACCCCTCCACTTT
CASSVGAEYSPLHF
>TRBV27|few|TRBJ1-2|.
TGTGCCAGCAGTTTAGGGTCAGGAGGGTCCGGCTACACCTTC
CASSLGSGGSGYTF
>TRBV7-9|.|TRBJ2-1|.
TGTGCCAGCAACCCCAGCATAGGCAATGAGCAGTTCTTC
CASNPSIGNEQFF
>TRBV30|.|TRBJ2-7|.
TGTGCCTGGAGTGTGTCAGGCGAGCAGTACTTC
CAWSVSGEQYF
>TRBV20-1|.|TRBJ2-1|TRBD2
TGCAGTGCTACCCGGGGGGCTAGCGGGAGGTACGGTGAGCAGTTCTTC
CSATRGASGRYGEQFF
>TRBV12-3/TRBV12-4|many|TRBJ2-5|TRBD2
TGTGCCAGCAGTCTCGCGGGAGGCCCAGAGACCCAGTACTTC
CASSLAGGPETQYF
>TRBV6-1|few|TRBJ1-4|.
TGTGCCAGCAGTGAAGCTTGGCTACCTGAGGAAAAACTGTTTTTT
CASSEAWLPEEKLFF
>TRBV12-3/TRBV12-4|.|TRBJ2-7|.
TGTGCCAGCAGTGATTACGGGGATGAGCAGTACTTC
CASSDYGDEQYF
>TRBV15|.|TRBJ1-4|TRBD1
TGTGCCACCAGCGTAGGACAGGGTGTCAGTGAAAAACTGTTTTTT
CATSVGQGVSEKLFF
>TRBV7-8|.|TRBJ2-7|.
TGTGCCAGCAGCTTAGCCGGACAGCGACTGAGCTCCTACGAGCAGTACTTC
CASSLAGQRLSSYEQYF
>TRBV20-1|.|TRBJ2-7|.
TGCAGTGCTAGTCAAGCGGCCTTATTCGAGCAGTACTTC
CSASQAALFEQYF
>TRBV10-3|few|TRBJ1-2|.
TGTGCCCTCTCGACAGGACGTGGCTACACCTTC
CALSTGRGYTF
>TRBV2|.|TRBJ1-5|TRBD1
TGTGCCAGCAGTGAAGCAAGGGGGCGAAGGCCCCAGCATTTT
CASSEARGRRPQHF
>TRBV2|.|TRBJ2-6|.
TGTGCCAGCGGTCGAGGGGAATCTGGGGCCAACGTCCTGACTTTC
CASGRGESGANVLTF
>TRBV5-1|few|TRBJ2-3|.
TGCGCCAGCAGCTCCCAGGGGGGTCTCACAGATACGCAGTATTTT
CASSSQGGLTDTQYF
>TRBV27|.|TRBJ2-1|.
TGTGCCAGCAGTTTATCGACGTTCGGGTGGTTCTTC
CASSLSTFGWFF
>TRBV5-6|.|TRBJ2-2|.
TGTGCCAGCAGCTCTTACGGGAGAGTAAACACCGGGGAGCTGTTTTTT
CASSSYGRVNTGELFF
>TRBV19|few|TRBJ2-1|TRBD2
TGTGCCAGTAGTCCCCCGGGACTAGCGGGATTCAATGAGCAGTTCTTC
CASSPPGLAGFNEQFF
>TRBV4-1|once|TRBJ2-7|TRBD2
TGCGCCAGCAGCCAATCCGAAGGCGCGGGAGTAGCCCACGAGCAGTACTTC
CASSQSEGAGVAHEQYF
>TRBV7-2|few|TRBJ1-1|.
TGTGCCAGCAGCTCCAGGGTCTTCCGGAACACTGAAGCTTTCTTT
CASSSRVFRNTEAFF
>TRBV5-6|once|TRBJ2-6|TRBD1
TGTGCCAGCAGCTACGGGACAGGGGTAGCTGGGGCCAACGTCCTGACTTTC
CASSYGTGVAGANVLTF
>TRBV7-2|.|TRBJ2-3|.
TGTGCCAGCAGCTGGGATAGCGGAAACACAGATACGCAGTATTTT
CASSWDSGNTDTQYF
>TRBV9|once|TRBJ1-1|TRBD1
TGTGCCAGCAGCGTAGGGGCAGGGGGAATGGGCACTGAAGCTTTCTTT
CASSVGAGGMGTEAFF
>TRBV7-2|.|TRBJ1-6|TRBD1
TGTGCCAGCAGCTTAGTTCCCCCGACAGGGGTTAATTCACCCCTCCACTTT
CASSLVPPTGVNSPLHF
>TRBV9|.|TRBJ2-7|.
TGTGCCAGCAGCGCCGGTGGACTGGGAACCGAGCAGTACTTC
CASSAGGLGTEQYF
>TRBV29-1|few|TRBJ2-1|.
TGCAGCGTTGTAGCCGAAGGTGAGCAGTTCTTC
CSVVAEGEQFF
>TRBV27|.|TRBJ2-7|TRBD1
TGTGCCAGCAGTCCCATCCGGACAGGCTACGAGCAGTACTTC
CASSPIRTGYEQYF
>TRBV11-1|few|TRBJ2-3|TRBD2
TGTGCCAGCAGCTTCCCGACTAGCGGCCCATTGTGGGGGTCTAGCACAGATACGCAGTATTTT
CASSFPTSGPLWGSSTDTQYF
>TRBV20-1|.|TRBJ2-7|.
TGCAGTGCCTTCGTAGAGACTAGCTACGAGCAGTACTTC
CSAFVETSYEQYF
>TRBV2|few|TRBJ2-3|TRBD1
TGTGCCAGCAGTGAACTCCCCGGGACAGGAATACCAGATACGCAGTATTTT
CASSELPGTGIPDTQYF
>TRBV7-9|once|TRBJ2-3|TRBD1
TGTGCCAGCAGACCAAAAACCGGGACAGGGATGACAGATACGCAGTATTTT
CASRPKTGTGMTDTQYF
>TRBV15|few|TRBJ2-7|TRBD2
TGTGCCACCAGCAGAGAACTAGCGGGAGACGAGCAGTACTTC
CATSRELAGDEQYF
>TRBV5-1|.|TRBJ1-2|.
TGCGCCAGCAGCTCAGAGGGTTTAGTCGGCTACACCTTC
CASSSEGLVGYTF
>TRBV5-1|few|TRBJ2-3|TRBD2
TGCGCCAGCAGCTTGGGCGGGAGTACCACAGATACGCAGTATTTT
CASSLGGSTTDTQYF
>TRBV28|many|TRBJ2-1|.
TGTGCCAGCAGTTTACAGAATGAGCAGTTCTTC
CASSLQNEQFF
>TRBV20-1|.|TRBJ2-3|TRBD2
TGCAGTGCTCATGCTGGGCTAGCGGGAAGCACAGATACGCAGTATTTT
CSAHAGLAGSTDTQYF
>TRBV7-9|few|TRBJ2-1|.
TGTGCCAGCAGCTTACGGCCGGGGCAGGGCAGTGAGCAGTTCTTC
CASSLRPGQGSEQFF
>TRBV12-5|.|TRBJ2-3|TRBD2
TGTGCTAGTGGTTTCGGGCGGGAGGCAGATACGCAGTATTTT
CASGFGREADTQYF
>TRBV4-2|.|TRBJ2-1|TRBD2
TGTGCCAGCAGCCAAGGGACTAGCGGGAGGGCCGGGGCCTACAATGAGCAGTTCTTC
CASSQGTSGRAGAYNEQFF
>TRBV4-2|.|TRBJ2-7|TRBD1
TGTGCCAGCAGCCAAGAAAGTCGACAGGGGCGCGAGCAGTACTTC
CASSQESRQGREQYF
>TRBV27|.|TRBJ1-2|TRBD1
TGTGCCAGCAGACCACTCACCCGACAGGGGAGTTACTATGGCTACACCTTC
CASRPLTRQGSYYGYTF
>TRBV5-1|.|TRBJ2-7|.
TGCGCCAGCAGCGGTAACTCCGCGTCCTACGAGCAGTACTTC
CASSGNSASYEQYF
>TRBV6-6|.|TRBJ1-6|TRBD1
TGTGCCAGCAGTACAACAGGGGGCAGTAATTCACCCCTCCACTTT
CASSTTGGSNSPLHF
>TRBV3-1|.|TRBJ2-3|TRBD2
TGTGCCAGCAGCCGAGGGGGCGGGAGGGCCCGCAGAACAGATACGCGGTATTTT
CASSRGGGRARRTDTRYF
>TRBV9|.|TRBJ2-7|.
TGTGCCAGCAGCGTAGGAGGGGGGATGGGCTACGAGCAGTACTTC
CASSVGGGMGYEQYF
>TRBV6-6|.|TRBJ1-2|.
TGTGCCAGCTACTCGCCGGGGGCTAACTATGGCTACACCTTC
CASYSPGANYGYTF
>TRBV19|few|TRBJ2-1|.
TGTGCCAGTAGTAGAGGGGTTTTTTTGTTCTTC
CASSRGVFLFF